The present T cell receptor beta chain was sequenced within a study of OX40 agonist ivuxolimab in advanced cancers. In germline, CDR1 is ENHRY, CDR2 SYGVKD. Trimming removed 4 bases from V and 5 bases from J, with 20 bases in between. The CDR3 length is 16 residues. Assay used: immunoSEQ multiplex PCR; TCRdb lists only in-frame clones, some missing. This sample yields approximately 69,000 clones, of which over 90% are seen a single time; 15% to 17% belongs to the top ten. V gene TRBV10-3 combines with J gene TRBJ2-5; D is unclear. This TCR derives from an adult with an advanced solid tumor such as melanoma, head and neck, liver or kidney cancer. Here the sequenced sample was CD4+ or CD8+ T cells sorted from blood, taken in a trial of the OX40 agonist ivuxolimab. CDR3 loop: CAISVSETQTLETQYF. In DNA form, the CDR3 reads TGTGCCATCAGTGTATCCGAGACACAAACGTTGGAGACCCAGTACTTC.